The 18 T cell receptor beta chains listed next were all sequenced from one sample in a study of naive and memory T cell subsets (dated by TCRdb to 2017 to 2019). Libraries were built with 5' RACE. This sample was sequenced with an Illumina MiSeq. The ligated cDNA was amplified in four rounds of PCR with nested alpha and beta constant region primers together with the SP2 primer. In TCRdb, the public reads were trimmed at Q25 with fastp and aligned with MiXCR, with productive beta chains retained. Every CDR3 protein is listed once, alongside the most common genes and DNA of its rows. The sample includes roughly 48,000 distinct CDR3 sequences, with about 4.5% observed a single time. More than 0.75% of the sample is in the top ten clones. A robust, sensitive protocol for the amplification, sequencing and analysis of TCRs was described in the study, in which 3' ligation of a UMI-containing oligonucleotide to TCR cDNA was used.

The source of these receptors is a female donor in good health.

This clonotype was seen at least ten times. V and J are TRBV15 and TRBJ2-3; maybe TRBD2 (6 bases). Germline V gene lookup returns CDR1 LNHNV and CDR2 YYDKDF (reference sequence). The CDR3 is 18 residues long. V shed 1 base and J shed 4 bases, with 21 bases lying between them. The CDR3 nucleotides are TGTGCCACCAGCAGAGCGCGTTCAGGAGGGTTGGAGGCAGATACGCAGTATTTT. Its protein is CATSRARSGGLEADTQYF.

This clonotype was counted at least ten times. The chain couples TRBV7-9 to TRBJ2-7; tentative D call: TRBD1 (5 bases). Trimming took 1 base from V and 2 from J, leaving 18 bases between them. The V gene's germline CDR1 is SEHNR and CDR2 FQNEAQ (reference sequence). This CDR3 is built from 17 residues. This chain's CDR3 is CASSLVRGHNQTYEQYF. For the CDR3, the DNA is TGTGCCAGCAGCTTAGTACGCGGACACAACCAAACCTACGAGCAGTACTTC. Variable domain in full (rest from reference TRBV7-9 and TRBJ2-7): DTGVSQNPRHKITKRGQNVTFRCDPISEHNRLYWYRQTLGQGPEFLTYFQNEAQLEKSRLLSDRFSAERPKGSFSTLEIQRTEQGDSAMYLCASSLVRGHNQTYEQYFGPGTRLTVT.

This clonotype has at least ten counts. One junction end does not reproduce the germline sequence, and a read error may be involved. J is TRBJ1-1 and V is TRBV7-7, with D uncertain. This CDR3 region has 13 residues. The germline V gene encodes CDR1 SSHAT and CDR2 FNYEAQ (reference sequence). The CDR3 coding sequence is TGTGCTAGCAGCTCTAATTGGGGCACTGAAGCTTTCTTT. Protein: CASSSNWGTEAFF.

This clonotype has at least ten counts. The rearrangement links TRBV19 to TRBJ2-2; D ambiguous. Germline loops: CDR1 LNHDA, CDR2 SQIVND (reference sequence). V was clipped by 5 bases and J by 4 bases, with 5 bases between them. The CDR3 length is 12 residues. The DNA of the CDR3 is TGTGCCAGTAGTCTAATCACCGGGGAGCTGTTTTTT. It is translated as CASSLITGELFF. The full variable domain, completed using reference TRBV19 and TRBJ2-2, is DGGITQSPKYLFRKEGQNVTLSCEQNLNHDAMYWYRQDPGQGLRLIYYSQIVNDFQKGDIAEGYSVSREKKESFPLTVTSAQKNPTAFYLCASSLITGELFFGEGSRLTVL.

There are many counts of this clonotype. The CDR3 is CSASALIHSYNEQFF. The CDR3 region has the DNA TGCAGTGCTAGTGCATTGATACACTCCTACAATGAGCAGTTCTTC. The rearrangement links TRBV20-1 to TRBJ2-1; D is undetermined. Germline-derived CDR1 and CDR2 are DFQATT and SNEGSKA (reference sequence). CDR3 length: 15 residues. Trimming pared 3 bases from V and 0 bases from J, leaving 12 bases between.

This clonotype was detected many times. The chain joins TRBV29-1 to TRBJ1-2; 9 bases align to TRBD1. Germline-derived CDR1 and CDR2 are SQVTM and ANQGSEA. This CDR3 is 13 amino acids long. Germline trimming cut 6 bases from V and 7 bases from J; bases unmatched to any gene: 9. CDR3 coding DNA: TGCAGCGTCGACAGGGGGGAAACGGGTGGCTACACCTTC. Translation: CSVDRGETGGYTF.

This clonotype was seen ten or more times. This chain connects TRBV5-1 to TRBJ2-7; D possibly corresponds to TRBD2 (5 bases). V was shortened by 4 bases and J by 3 bases, with 11 bases between the two germline ends. The germline V gene has CDR1 SGHRS and CDR2 YFSETQ. The length of the CDR3 is 13 residues. This CDR3 reads CASSRGEGYEQYF. CDR3 DNA: TGCGCCAGCAGCCGGGGTGAGGGCTACGAGCAGTACTTC.

This clonotype has just a few counts. A much larger clone lies a single base off, so this may be a read error. The rearrangement links TRBV15 to TRBJ1-5; tentatively, D is TRBD1 (5 bases). This CDR3 has 13 residues. V lost 0 bases and J 15 bases, leaving 15 bases between the germline ends. Germline CDR1 reads LNHNV; CDR2 reads YYDKDF (reference sequence). CDR3 nucleotides: TGTGCCACCAGCAGAGATGGACGGGGCCTAGGGCATTTT. Amino acid sequence: CATSRDGRGLGHF.

The sample holds many counts of this clonotype. This chain uses TRBV3-1 with TRBJ2-7, with D hard to call. With 1 base removed from V and 4 bases from J, the gap between germline ends came to 5 bases. The germline CDR1 and CDR2 sequences are LGHDT and YNNKEL (reference sequence). The CDR3 totals 12 residues. The CDR3, as DNA: TGTGCCAGCAGCCAAGTCGCGTACGAGCAGTACTTC. Residues: CASSQVAYEQYF.

The table lists this clonotype with many counts. The J gene is TRBJ2-1, the V gene TRBV20-1; D gene ambiguous. The CDR3 loop spans 14 amino acids. Germline V gives CDR1 DFQATT, CDR2 SNEGSKA (reference sequence). Trimming cost V 2 bases and J 8 bases, with 16 bases left between them. CDR3 nucleotides: TGCAGTGCTAGAAGGGTATTGAGAGAGGATGAGCAGTTCTTC. Its translation is CSARRVLREDEQFF.

This rearrangement joins TRBV7-8 to TRBJ2-3, with no clear D. The V gene's germline CDR1 is SGHVS and CDR2 FQNEAQ. The V end lost 1 base, the J end lost 0 bases, and 5 bases lay between the germline ends. CDR3 length: 14 residues. CDR3 DNA sequence: TGTGCCAGCAGCTTAGTGGAGAGCACAGATACGCAGTATTTT. Translated, it gives CASSLVESTDTQYF.

The V call is TRBV20-1, the J call TRBJ2-1; D is uncertain. Trimming removed 0 bases from V and 7 bases from J, with 4 bases in between. CDR1 and CDR2 from the germline V gene are DFQATT and SNEGSKA (reference sequence). The CDR3 covers 11 residues. The CDR3 reads CSARDPNEQFF. CDR3 in DNA: TGCAGTGCTAGAGATCCGAATGAGCAGTTCTTC.

This clonotype was recorded many times. The V call is TRBV6-4, the J call TRBJ2-1, with TRBD2 as a possible D gene (5 bases). CDR1 and CDR2 (germline): MRHNA, SNTAGT. The CDR3 is 13 residues long. V lost 6 bases to trimming and J lost 0 bases, with 6 bases between them. This CDR3 reads CASSRDSYNEQFF. In DNA form, the CDR3 reads TGTGCCAGCAGCCGGGACTCCTACAATGAGCAGTTCTTC.

The gene calls are TRBV14 and TRBJ1-6; maybe TRBD1 (6 bases). V dropped 3 bases and J dropped 9 bases, with 18 bases sitting between them. This CDR3 has 16 residues. Germline V gene sequence: CDR1 SGHDN, CDR2 FVKESK. The CDR3 nucleotides read TGTGCCAGCAGCCAGAACCGGGACATCGCTCGTTCACCCCTCCACTTT. Its translation: CASSQNRDIARSPLHF.

This clonotype was picked up many times. The rearrangement uses TRBV2 and TRBJ2-1; no definite D call. There are 12 residues in the CDR3. Trimming cost V 8 bases and J 8 bases, with 13 bases left between them. Per the germline V gene, CDR1 is SNHLY and CDR2 is FYNNEI. The CDR3 DNA is TGTGCCAGCCGAATTGGAAGCTATGAGCAGTTCTTC. Its protein is CASRIGSYEQFF. Using reference TRBV2 and TRBJ2-1 for the parts outside the CDR3, the full variable domain is EPEVTQTPSHQVTQMGQEVILRCVPISNHLYFYWYRQILGQKVEFLVSFYNNEISEKSEIFDDQFSVERPDGSNFTLKIRSTKLEDSAMYFCASRIGSYEQFFGPGTRLTVL.

The genes are TRBV20-1 and TRBJ2-1; D might be TRBD1 (5 bases). The V end lost 0 bases, the J end lost 8 bases, and 11 bases lay between the germline ends. The CDR3 consists of 13 residues. The germline V gene encodes CDR1 DFQATT and CDR2 SNEGSKA (reference sequence). The CDR3 reads CSARDNRGHEQFF. CDR3 in DNA: TGCAGTGCTAGAGATAATAGGGGCCATGAGCAGTTCTTC.

This clonotype was seen ten or more times. This sequence joins TRBV6-2 or TRBV6-3 and TRBJ2-4, with 8 bases matching TRBD2. Germline CDR1 and CDR2: MNHEY and SVGEGT. V was pared by 7 bases and J by 0 bases, with 8 bases of the junction left unmatched. The CDR3 consists of 16 residues. For the CDR3, the DNA is TGTGCCAGCACCAACGGGGGGGGCTTAGCCAAAAACATTCAGTACTTC. Translated, it gives CASTNGGGLAKNIQYF.

The chain employs TRBV6-1 and TRBJ2-3; D is uncertain. V lost 9 bases and J 4 bases, leaving 14 bases between the germline ends. CDR3 length equals 13 residues. Germline V gives CDR1 MNHNS, CDR2 SASEGT. CDR3 in amino acids: CASQKGGADTQYF. The CDR3 DNA reads TGTGCCAGTCAAAAGGGTGGGGCAGATACGCAGTATTTT.